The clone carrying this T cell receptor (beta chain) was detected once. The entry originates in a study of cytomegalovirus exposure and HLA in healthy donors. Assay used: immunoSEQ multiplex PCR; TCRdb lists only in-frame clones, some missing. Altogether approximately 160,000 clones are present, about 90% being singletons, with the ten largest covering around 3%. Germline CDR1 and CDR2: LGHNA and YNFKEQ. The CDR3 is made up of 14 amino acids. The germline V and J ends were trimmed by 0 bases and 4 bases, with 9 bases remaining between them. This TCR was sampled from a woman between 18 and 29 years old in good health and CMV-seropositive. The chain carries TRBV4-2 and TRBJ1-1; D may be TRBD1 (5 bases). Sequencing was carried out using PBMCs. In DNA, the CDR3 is TGTGCCAGCAGCCAAGAAGGGGCTAGCACTGAAGCTTTCTTT. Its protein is CASSQEGASTEAFF.